Listed below are T cell receptor beta chains from one sample, sequenced in a study of cytomegalovirus exposure and HLA in healthy donors. Data came from immunoSEQ multiplex PCR; TCRdb stores just in-frame clones and leaves some out. The sample has some 90,000 clones; approximately 60% are singletons. The sample taken for sequencing was PBMCs. All receptors come from a boy aged 5-17 years in good health and CMV-seropositive. CDR3s include the opening cysteine and the closing phenylalanine or tryptophan. A D gene is named only where the DNA matches it firmly. Some rows mark clone size as missing; the rest say once, few, many or name a class of expanded clone.

NA | 14 | NA | TRBJ2-7 | TRBV13 | TGTGCCAGCAGCTTAGCGGGGAGCTCCTACGAGCAGTACTTC | CASSLAGSSYEQYF
NA | 13 | few | TRBJ2-7 | TRBV15 | TGTGCCACCAGCAGTCAGGGAACCTACGAGCAGTACTTC | CATSSQGTYEQYF
TRBD1 | 13 | NA | TRBJ2-1 | TRBV6-6 | TGTGCCAGCAGTTACGGACAGGGTTATGAGCAGTTCTTC | CASSYGQGYEQFF
NA | 13 | NA | TRBJ1-2 | TRBV19 | TGTGCCAGTAGCCCGGACAAAGTCTATGGCTACACCTTC | CASSPDKVYGYTF
TRBD1 | 17 | NA | TRBJ1-3 | TRBV4-2 | TGTGCCAGCAGCCAAGTCAAGACAGGGGGTTCTGGAAACACCATATATTTT | CASSQVKTGGSGNTIYF
TRBD2 | 14 | NA | TRBJ2-7 | TRBV13 | TGTGCCAGCAGCCTACGGCTAGCGGCCTACGAGCAGTACTTC | CASSLRLAAYEQYF
NA | 17 | once | TRBJ1-5 | TRBV15 | TGTGCCACCAGCAGGGTTGCTGGGGGGGCTTCTGGACAGCCCCAGCATTTT | CATSRVAGGASGQPQHF
NA | 14 | few | TRBJ1-5 | TRBV9 | TGTGCCAGCAGCCAAGACACCTTCAATCAGCCCCAGCATTTT | CASSQDTFNQPQHF
TRBD2 | 17 | NA | TRBJ2-1 | TRBV11-2 | TGTGCCAGCAGCACCCTAGCGGGAGGGCCAGACCGCAATGAGCAGTTCTTC | CASSTLAGGPDRNEQFF
NA | 15 | NA | TRBJ2-3 | TRBV29-1 | TGCAGCGGATCCCCCCGGGCGCGGGGCGCAGATACGCAGTATTTT | CSGSPRARGADTQYF
TRBD2 | 16 | NA | TRBJ2-7 | TRBV10-2 | TGCGCCAGCAGTCCCATACTAGCGGGGGACTCCTACGAGCAGTACTTC | CASSPILAGDSYEQYF
NA | 15 | NA | TRBJ1-5 | TRBV2 | TGTGCCAGCAGTGGGGGGGGTGATAGCAATCAGCCCCAGCATTTT | CASSGGGDSNQPQHF